This T cell receptor beta chain derives from a study of PD-1 blockade in classical Hodgkin lymphoma. Study at large: Patients in the cohort were put on intravenous nivolumab, 3 mg/kg every 2 weeks.

Method: immunoSEQ multiplex PCR; TCRdb's copy keeps in-frame clones and lacks some. The sample has some 33,000 clones; around 82% are singletons. Time point described: cycle 4 day 1 (C4D1), after five to seven weeks of nivolumab. Every patient had relapsed following autologous stem cell transplantation, and cohorts differed in brentuximab vedotin exposure. Trimming at V came to 2 bases and at J to 5 bases, leaving 11 bases not matched to a gene. This CDR3 is 16 amino acids long. Germline V CDR1 and CDR2: SGHVS, FNYEAQ. The receptor was isolated from a human donor with classical Hodgkin lymphoma. The sample consisted of peripheral blood mononuclear cells (PBMCs), taken before the fourth cycle of nivolumab. The chain links TRBV7-6 to TRBJ1-2; 7 bases align to TRBD1. The DNA of the CDR3 is TGTGCCAGCAGCTTAAGCCCGGACAGGACCCCGTATGGCTACACCTTC. It is translated as CASSLSPDRTPYGYTF.